This T cell receptor beta chain was found in a study of Graves' ophthalmopathy and Graves' hyperthyroidism. General study points: Ophthalmopathy cases were distinguished from stable hyperthyroidism by a 13-signature model, reaching just over 85% sensitivity and about 80% specificity.

This clonotype turned up a few times. Its antigen remains unknown. Amplification of TCR beta CDR3 regions used RNA transcripts. Amplification began with first-round RT-PCR using HTBI primers, then second-round multiplex PCR was performed. MiXCR, run by TCRdb on the multiplex PCR reads, gives a single entry per CDR3 protein. The sample comprises more than 550,000 distinct CDR3 sequences, about two fifths of which are singletons, and 3.3% rests with the top ten. The study enrolled ophthalmopathy donors with moderate-to-severe activity, CAS ≥3, NOSPECS ≥4 and duration under 3 months. Clinicians diagnosed using symptoms, serum thyroxine, TRAb, thyroid ultrasound and orbital computed tomography. This CDR3 contains 14 residues. V lost 5 bases to trimming and J lost 5 bases, with 12 bases between them. Germline-derived CDR1 and CDR2 are SNHLY and FYNNEI.

The sample was peripheral blood. This receptor was taken from an adult man with Graves' ophthalmopathy. The chain employs TRBV2 and TRBJ1-4; D might be TRBD1 (6 bases). The CDR3 DNA sequence: TGTGCCAGCAGTTCCGGGACACTCAATGAAAAACTGTTTTTT. Residues: CASSSGTLNEKLFF.